One T cell receptor beta chain is described in this entry. The antigen is unknown. The data stem from a study of blood T cells in healthy people across ages. A minimum of 5 micrograms of total RNA was extracted per sample. Findings and limits, study-wide: Possibly, changes in expanded clonotypes were confounded because donor CMV status was unknown. TCR beta diversity tracked closely with naive T cell percentage.

Alongside a J-beta primer mix, a sample-barcoded 5' primer served in a second PCR lasting roughly 6 to 11 cycles. Carrying 12 random nucleotides, a template-switch adaptor labeled each individual cDNA molecule. TCRdb redid the calling of the 5' RACE reads with MiXCR, one entry per CDR3 protein. The sample records hundreds of thousands of distinct CDR3 sequences, about 28% being singletons. This TCR was sampled from a woman of 80 years or more in good health. The sequenced sample was blood.

The CDR3 region is CACARGGGYGYTF. CDR3 nucleotides: TGTGCCTGCGCAAGGGGGGGGGGCTATGGCTACACCTTC. The chain uses TRBV30 and TRBJ1-2; D may be TRBD1 (6 bases). The germline V and J ends were trimmed by 6 bases and 4 bases, with 15 bases remaining between them. CDR3 length: 13 amino acids. CDR1 and CDR2 (germline): GTSNPN, SVGIG (reference sequence).